This T cell receptor beta chain was retrieved from a study of patients and donors after allogeneic stem cell transplantation. TCRdb re-analysed the RT-PCR reads in MiXCR, keeping a single row per CDR3 protein. In the table there are fewer than 25,000 distinct CDR3 sequences, roughly 5% of which are singletons. This clonotype was detected ten times or more. Per the germline V gene, CDR1 is LGHNA and CDR2 is YNFKEQ. V dropped 1 base and J dropped 6 bases, with 17 bases sitting between them. This CDR3 has 16 residues. This clonotype was obtained from a human donor who was either an allogeneic HSCT recipient or a stem cell or donor lymphocyte infusion donor (not recorded which). It is not recorded whose cells these are; they may come from a transplant donor. Sequencing was carried out using blood, either unsorted or a sorted T cell fraction (not recorded which). The rearrangement links TRBV4-2 to TRBJ2-3, with D perhaps being TRBD1 or TRBD2 (5 bases each). The CDR3 spells CASSQAEGTAGDTQYF. In DNA, the CDR3 is TGTGCCAGCAGCCAAGCCGAGGGGACGGCAGGGGATACGCAGTATTTT.